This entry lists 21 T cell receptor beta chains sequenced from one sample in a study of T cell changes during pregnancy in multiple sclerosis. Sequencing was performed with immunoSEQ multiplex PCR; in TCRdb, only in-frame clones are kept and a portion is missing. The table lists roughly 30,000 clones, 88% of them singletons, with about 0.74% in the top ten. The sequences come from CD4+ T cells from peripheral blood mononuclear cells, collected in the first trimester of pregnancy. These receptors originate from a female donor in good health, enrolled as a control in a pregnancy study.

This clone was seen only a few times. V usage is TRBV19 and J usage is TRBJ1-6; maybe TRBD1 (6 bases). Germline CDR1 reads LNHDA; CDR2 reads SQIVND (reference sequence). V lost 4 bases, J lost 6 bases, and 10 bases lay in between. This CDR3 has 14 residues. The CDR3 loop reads CASSTDSRNSPLHF. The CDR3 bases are TGTGCCAGTAGTACGGACAGTCGTAATTCACCCCTCCACTTT.

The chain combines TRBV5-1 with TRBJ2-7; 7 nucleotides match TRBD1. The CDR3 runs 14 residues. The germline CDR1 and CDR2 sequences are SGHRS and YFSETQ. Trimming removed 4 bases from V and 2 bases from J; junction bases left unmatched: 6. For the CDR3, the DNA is TGCGCCAGCAGCCGGACAGGTACCACCTACGAGCAGTACTTC. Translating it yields CASSRTGTTYEQYF.

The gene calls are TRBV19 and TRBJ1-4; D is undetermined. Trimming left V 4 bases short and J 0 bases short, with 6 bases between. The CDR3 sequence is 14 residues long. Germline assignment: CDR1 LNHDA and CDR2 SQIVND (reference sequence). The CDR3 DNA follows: TGTGCCAGTAGTACATTTGCAACTAATGAAAAACTGTTTTTT. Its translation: CASSTFATNEKLFF.

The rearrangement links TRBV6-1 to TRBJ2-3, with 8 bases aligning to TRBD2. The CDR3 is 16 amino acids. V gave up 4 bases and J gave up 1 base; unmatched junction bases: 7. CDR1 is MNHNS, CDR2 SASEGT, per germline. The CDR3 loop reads CASSVTGGPGTDTQYF. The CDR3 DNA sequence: TGTGCCAGCAGTGTAACGGGGGGGCCCGGCACAGATACGCAGTATTTT.

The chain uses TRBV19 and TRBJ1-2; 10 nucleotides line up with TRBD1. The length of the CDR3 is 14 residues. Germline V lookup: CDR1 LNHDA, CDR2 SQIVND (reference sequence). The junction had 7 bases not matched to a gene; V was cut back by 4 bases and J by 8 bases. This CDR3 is CASSTTGTGVGYTF. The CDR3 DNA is TGTGCCAGTAGTACAACCGGGACAGGGGTCGGCTACACCTTC.

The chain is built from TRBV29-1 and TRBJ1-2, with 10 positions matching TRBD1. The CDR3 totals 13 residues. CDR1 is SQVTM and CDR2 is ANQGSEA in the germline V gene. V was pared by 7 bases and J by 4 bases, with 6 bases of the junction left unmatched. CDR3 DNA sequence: TGCAGCGCTCCCGACAGGGGGCTCTATGGCTACACCTTC. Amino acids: CSAPDRGLYGYTF.

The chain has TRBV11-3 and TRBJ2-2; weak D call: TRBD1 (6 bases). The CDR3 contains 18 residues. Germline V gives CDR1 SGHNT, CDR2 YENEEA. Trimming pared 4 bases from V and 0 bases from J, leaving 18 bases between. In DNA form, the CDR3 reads TGTGCCAGCAGCTCCAATCTAATAACAGGGACGAACACCGGGGAGCTGTTTTTT. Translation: CASSSNLITGTNTGELFF.

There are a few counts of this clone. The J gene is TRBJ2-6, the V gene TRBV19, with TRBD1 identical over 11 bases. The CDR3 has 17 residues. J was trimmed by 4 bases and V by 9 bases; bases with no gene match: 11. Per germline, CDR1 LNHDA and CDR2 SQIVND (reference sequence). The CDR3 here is CASRPGQGAPGANVLTF. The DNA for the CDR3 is TGTGCCAGCAGACCTGGACAGGGGGCGCCGGGGGCCAACGTCCTGACTTTC.

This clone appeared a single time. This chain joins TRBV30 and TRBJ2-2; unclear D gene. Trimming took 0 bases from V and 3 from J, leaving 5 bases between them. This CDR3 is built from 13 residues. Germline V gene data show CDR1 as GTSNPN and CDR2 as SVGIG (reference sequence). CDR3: CAWSVRYTGELFF. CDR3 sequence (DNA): TGTGCCTGGAGTGTACGGTACACCGGGGAGCTGTTTTTT.

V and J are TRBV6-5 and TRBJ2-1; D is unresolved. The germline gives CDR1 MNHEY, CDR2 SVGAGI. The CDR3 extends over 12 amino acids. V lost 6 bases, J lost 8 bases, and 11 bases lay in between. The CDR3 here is CASSPVSDEQFF. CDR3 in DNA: TGTGCCAGCAGCCCCGTATCAGATGAGCAGTTCTTC.

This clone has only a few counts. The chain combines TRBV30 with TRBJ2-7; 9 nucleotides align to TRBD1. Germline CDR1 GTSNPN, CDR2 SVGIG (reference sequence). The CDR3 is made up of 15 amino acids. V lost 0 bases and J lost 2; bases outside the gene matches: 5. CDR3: CAWSVVGTGPYEQYF. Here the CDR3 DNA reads TGTGCCTGGAGTGTAGTGGGGACAGGGCCCTACGAGCAGTACTTC.

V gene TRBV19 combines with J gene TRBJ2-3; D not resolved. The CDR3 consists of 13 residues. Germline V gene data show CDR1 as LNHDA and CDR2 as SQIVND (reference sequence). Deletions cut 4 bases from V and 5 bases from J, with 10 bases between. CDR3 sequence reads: CASSKNRVDTQYF. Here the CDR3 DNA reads TGTGCCAGTAGTAAAAACAGAGTAGATACGCAGTATTTT.

The CDR3 sequence: CASSIKSGFIGTTGELFF. In DNA, the CDR3 is TGTGCCAGTAGTATAAAGTCAGGGTTCATTGGGACTACCGGGGAGCTGTTTTTT. The chain is built from TRBV19 and TRBJ2-2, with D tentatively TRBD2 (6 bases). The CDR3 is 18 residues long. V was pared by 2 bases and J by 5 bases, with 21 bases between. Germline V gives CDR1 LNHDA, CDR2 SQIVND (reference sequence).

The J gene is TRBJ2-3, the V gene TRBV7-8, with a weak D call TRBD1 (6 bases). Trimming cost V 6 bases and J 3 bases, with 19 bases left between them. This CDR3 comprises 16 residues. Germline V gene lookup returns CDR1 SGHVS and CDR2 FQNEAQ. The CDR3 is CASSITGTYGTDTQYF. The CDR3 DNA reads TGTGCCAGCAGTATAACAGGGACCTATGGGACAGATACGCAGTATTTT. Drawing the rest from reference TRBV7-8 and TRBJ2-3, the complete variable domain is GAGVSQSPRYKVAKRGQDVALRCDPISGHVSLFWYQQALGQGPEFLTYFQNEAQLDKSGLPSDRFFAERPEGSVSTLKIQRTQQEDSAVYLCASSITGTYGTDTQYFGPGTRLTVL.

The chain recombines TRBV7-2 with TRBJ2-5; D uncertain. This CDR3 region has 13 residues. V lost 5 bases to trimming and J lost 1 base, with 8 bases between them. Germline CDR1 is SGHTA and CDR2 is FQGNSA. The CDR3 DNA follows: TGTGCCAGCAGCACCCGGGTCCAAGAGACCCAGTACTTC. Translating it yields CASSTRVQETQYF.

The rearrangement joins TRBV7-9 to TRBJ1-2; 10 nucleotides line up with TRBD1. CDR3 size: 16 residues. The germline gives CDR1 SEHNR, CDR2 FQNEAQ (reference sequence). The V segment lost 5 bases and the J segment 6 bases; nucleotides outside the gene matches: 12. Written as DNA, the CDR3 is TGTGCCAGCAGCATTTCGACAGGGGGCTGGGTTGATGGCTACACCTTC. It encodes CASSISTGGWVDGYTF.

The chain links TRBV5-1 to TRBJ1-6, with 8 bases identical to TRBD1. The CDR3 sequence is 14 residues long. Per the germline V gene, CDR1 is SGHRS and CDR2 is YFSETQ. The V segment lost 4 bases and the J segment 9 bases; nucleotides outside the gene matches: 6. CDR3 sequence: CASSKGQDGSPLHF. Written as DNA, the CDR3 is TGCGCCAGCAGCAAGGGACAGGATGGTTCACCCCTCCACTTT.

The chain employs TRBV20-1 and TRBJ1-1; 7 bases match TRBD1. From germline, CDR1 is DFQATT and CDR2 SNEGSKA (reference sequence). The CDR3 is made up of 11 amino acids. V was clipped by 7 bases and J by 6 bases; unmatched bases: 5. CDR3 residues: CSGDRFPEAFF. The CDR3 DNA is TGCAGTGGGGACAGATTCCCTGAAGCTTTCTTT.

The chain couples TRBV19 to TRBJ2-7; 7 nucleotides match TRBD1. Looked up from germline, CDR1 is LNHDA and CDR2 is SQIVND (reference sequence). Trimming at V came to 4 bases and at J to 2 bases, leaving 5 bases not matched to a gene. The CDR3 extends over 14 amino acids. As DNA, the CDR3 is TGTGCCAGTAGTAGAACCGGGACAGCCTACGAGCAGTACTTC. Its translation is CASSRTGTAYEQYF.

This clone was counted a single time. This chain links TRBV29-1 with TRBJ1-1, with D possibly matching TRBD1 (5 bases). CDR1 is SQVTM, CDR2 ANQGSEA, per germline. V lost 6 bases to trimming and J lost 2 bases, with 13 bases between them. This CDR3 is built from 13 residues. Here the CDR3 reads CSVVQGLNTEAFF. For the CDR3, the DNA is TGCAGCGTCGTCCAGGGCTTAAACACTGAAGCTTTCTTT.

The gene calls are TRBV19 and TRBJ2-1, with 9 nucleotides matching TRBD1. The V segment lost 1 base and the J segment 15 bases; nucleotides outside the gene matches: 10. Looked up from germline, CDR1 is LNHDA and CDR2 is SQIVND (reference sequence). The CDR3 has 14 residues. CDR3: CASSIGNDGQGRFF. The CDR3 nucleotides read TGTGCCAGTAGTATAGGGAACGACGGACAGGGGCGGTTCTTC.